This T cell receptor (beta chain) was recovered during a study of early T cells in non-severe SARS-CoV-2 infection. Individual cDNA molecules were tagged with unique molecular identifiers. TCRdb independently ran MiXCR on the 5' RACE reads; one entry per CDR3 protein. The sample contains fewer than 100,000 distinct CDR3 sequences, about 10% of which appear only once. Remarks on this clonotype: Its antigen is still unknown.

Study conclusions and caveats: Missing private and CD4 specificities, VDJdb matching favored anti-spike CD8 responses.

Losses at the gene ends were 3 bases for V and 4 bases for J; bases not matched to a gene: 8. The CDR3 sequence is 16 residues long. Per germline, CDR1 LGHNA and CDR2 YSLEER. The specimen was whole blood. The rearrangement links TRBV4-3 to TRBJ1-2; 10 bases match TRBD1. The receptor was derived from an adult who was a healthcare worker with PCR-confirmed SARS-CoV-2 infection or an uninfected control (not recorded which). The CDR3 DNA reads TGCGCCAGCAGCCACAGACAGGGGGCGCGGGGCTATGGCTACACCTTC. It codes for CASSHRQGARGYGYTF.